Below, 17 T cell receptor beta chains from the same sample are listed, as sequenced in a study of shared clonotypes between healthy human individuals. Data came from immunoSEQ multiplex PCR; TCRdb stores just in-frame clones and leaves some out. The repertoire holds under 1,100,000 clones, with 75% to 85% as singletons. Sequencing was carried out using memory CD4+ T cells from PBMCs. The subset denotes: CD45RA-negative fraction. These receptors were obtained from a young man in good health. Some clones in this sample may be carry-over from other donors' samples.

The chain links TRBV4-1 to TRBJ2-1; TRBD2 matches 7 bases. This CDR3 has 18 amino acids. The V and J ends lost 2 bases and 7 bases, in that order; junction bases with no gene match: 17. Germline loops: CDR1 MGHRA, CDR2 YSYEKL. The CDR3 DNA follows: TGCGCCAGCAGCCAACCCCTGGGGAGGGAACGGAGGAAGAATGAGCAGTTCTTC. This gives the protein CASSQPLGRERRKNEQFF.

This clone appeared once. This sequence joins TRBV5-1 and TRBJ2-2; the D is unclear. Trimming pared 3 bases from V and 0 bases from J, leaving 6 bases between. In germline, CDR1 is SGHRS, CDR2 YFSETQ. The CDR3 covers 14 residues. The CDR3 reads CASSWTTNTGELFF. Here the CDR3 DNA reads TGCGCCAGCAGCTGGACGACGAACACCGGGGAGCTGTTTTTT.

This clone occurred a few times. The chain has TRBV7-6 and TRBJ1-5; D is perhaps TRBD1 (5 bases). The CDR3 loop spans 13 amino acids. The germline gives CDR1 SGHVS, CDR2 FNYEAQ. V dropped 3 bases and J dropped 6 bases, with 9 bases sitting between them. The CDR3: CASSFEGTQPQHF. The CDR3 DNA follows: TGTGCCAGCAGCTTCGAGGGGACTCAGCCCCAGCATTTT.

The rearrangement links TRBV2 to TRBJ1-2; D gene uncertain. CDR1 and CDR2 (germline): SNHLY, FYNNEI. Trimming took 5 bases from V and 2 from J, leaving 9 bases between them. The CDR3 spans 13 residues. CDR3 sequence (DNA): TGTGCCAGCAGTACGGACGCAAACTATGGCTACACCTTC. Translating gives CASSTDANYGYTF.

This clone appeared once. DNA for the CDR3: TGTGCCCGGGGGCAGATCCGTGGTGAGACCCAGTACTTC. Its protein is CARGQIRGETQYF. The chain uses TRBV30 and TRBJ2-5; either TRBD1 or TRBD2 may fit D (6 bases each). The germline V and J ends were trimmed by 8 bases and 5 bases, with 18 bases remaining between them. This CDR3 has 13 amino acids. Germline CDR1 GTSNPN, CDR2 SVGIG (reference sequence).

The V and J genes are TRBV21-1 and TRBJ2-7; the table calls TRBD1, which could not be checked here. TRBV21-1 is shown as a pseudogene. CDR3 length: 17 amino acids. The CDR3 reads CASSTRDSGTPPYEQYF. In DNA, the CDR3 is TGTGCCAGCAGCACTCGTGACTCCGGGACACCTCCCTACGAGCAGTACTTC.

The chain links TRBV7-3 to TRBJ1-6; the D gene is possibly TRBD1 (5 bases). Deletions cut 5 bases from V and 7 bases from J, with 12 bases between. CDR1 is SGHTA and CDR2 is FQGTGA in the germline V gene. This CDR3 has 14 residues. For the CDR3, the DNA is TGTGCCAGCAGCAACCAAGGGGTAAATTCACCCCTCCACTTT. The encoded protein is CASSNQGVNSPLHF. The full variable domain, completed using reference TRBV7-3 and TRBJ1-6, is GAGVSQTPSNKVTEKGKYVELRCDPISGHTALYWYRQSLGQGPEFLIYFQGTGAADDSGLPNDRFFAVRPEGSVSTLKIQRTERGDSAVYLCASSNQGVNSPLHFGNGTRLTVT.

This clone was seen repeatedly, ten times or more. This chain uses TRBV4-1 with TRBJ1-6, with 10 bases identical to TRBD1. The germline V gene encodes CDR1 MGHRA and CDR2 YSYEKL. This CDR3 has 18 residues. The V gene end was trimmed by 8 bases and the J gene end by 4 bases; junction bases not matched to a gene: 14. The CDR3 spells CASQKSITGQGYNSPLHF. As DNA, the CDR3 is TGCGCCAGCCAGAAGAGCATAACGGGACAGGGGTATAATTCACCCCTCCACTTT.

Details on this clone: A much larger clone differs by one base, so this may be a read error. Other DNA sequences within the sample encode an identical CDR3. The rearrangement links TRBV5-1 to TRBJ2-3; 9 nucleotides agree with TRBD1. Per germline, CDR1 SGHRS and CDR2 YFSETQ. The CDR3 has 14 amino acids. With V trimmed by 4 bases and J by 3 bases, 3 bases remained unmatched. CDR3 sequence (DNA): TGCGCCAGCAGCCGTGACAGGGGGACAGATACGCAGTATTTT. This codes for CASSRDRGTDTQYF.

The V call is TRBV29-1, the J call TRBJ1-1; 7 bases agree with TRBD1. Germline lookup yields CDR1 SQVTM and CDR2 ANQGSEA. This CDR3 has 13 amino acids. Trimming cost V 7 bases and J 1 base; bases outside gene matches: 6. Here the CDR3 reads CSARGPGNTEAFF. The DNA for the CDR3 is TGCAGCGCTAGGGGGCCGGGGAACACTGAAGCTTTCTTT.

The V call is TRBV7-9, the J call TRBJ2-5, with D maybe TRBD1 (6 bases). Trimming took 0 bases from V and 4 from J, leaving 9 bases between them. Germline-derived CDR1 and CDR2 are SEHNR and FQNEAQ (reference sequence). The CDR3 contains 14 residues. The CDR3 DNA sequence: TGTGCCAGCAGCTTAGCAGGGGGAATAGAGACCCAGTACTTC. Its translation: CASSLAGGIETQYF. Using reference TRBV7-9 and TRBJ2-5 for the parts outside the CDR3, the full variable domain is DTGVSQNPRHKITKRGQNVTFRCDPISEHNRLYWYRQTLGQGPEFLTYFQNEAQLEKSRLLSDRFSAERPKGSFSTLEIQRTEQGDSAMYLCASSLAGGIETQYFGPGTRLLVL.

This clone was recorded many times. V is TRBV5-1 and J is TRBJ1-1, with 9 bases identical to TRBD1. Trimming took 7 bases from V and 5 from J; bases not matched to a gene: 9. The germline CDR1 and CDR2 sequences are SGHRS and YFSETQ. This CDR3 contains 14 residues. In DNA, the CDR3 is TGCGCCAGCGCCGGGACAGGGTTGAGTACTGAAGCTTTCTTT. It yields the protein CASAGTGLSTEAFF.

V gene TRBV6-6 combines with J gene TRBJ2-7, with a possible D match to TRBD1 (6 bases). The CDR3 length is 13 residues. Between the trimmed V and J ends, which lost 7 bases and 0 bases, there was a span of 10 bases. Germline V gene lookup returns CDR1 MNHNY and CDR2 SVGAGI (reference sequence). CDR3 residues: CASTPDSSYEQYF. Here the CDR3 DNA reads TGTGCCAGCACCCCGGACAGCTCCTACGAGCAGTACTTC.

V gene TRBV7-9 combines with J gene TRBJ2-7, with 15 bases identical to TRBD2. The CDR3 has 16 amino acids. V lost 5 bases, J lost 4 bases, and 6 bases stayed unmatched. CDR1 is SEHNR and CDR2 is FQNEAQ in the germline V gene (reference sequence). The CDR3, as DNA: TGTGCCAGCAGCCCAATAGGGACTAGCGGGAGGTACGAGCAGTACTTC. It encodes CASSPIGTSGRYEQYF.

The rearrangement uses TRBV7-2 and TRBJ2-3, with 7 bases identical to TRBD2. Unmatched junction bases numbered 3, after V lost 1 base and J lost 2 bases. Germline loops: CDR1 SGHTA, CDR2 FQGNSA. The CDR3 runs to 15 residues. The CDR3 loop reads CASSLGGSDTDTQYF. In DNA form, the CDR3 reads TGTGCCAGCAGCTTAGGCGGGAGTGACACAGATACGCAGTATTTT.

This clone was seen just once. This chain connects TRBV28 to TRBJ2-1, with 12 bases lining up with TRBD2. This CDR3 has 19 amino acids. The V gene end was trimmed by 6 bases and the J gene end by 8 bases; junction bases not matched to a gene: 20. The V gene's germline CDR1 is MDHEN and CDR2 SYDVKM. CDR3 amino acids: CASSLLRRASGRAGDEQFF. CDR3 DNA sequence: TGTGCCAGCAGCCTTCTTAGGCGGGCTAGCGGGAGGGCCGGCGATGAGCAGTTCTTC.

The chain carries TRBV4-3 and TRBJ1-1; 7 bases agree with TRBD1. Looked up from germline, CDR1 is LGHNA and CDR2 is YSLEER. The CDR3 extends over 13 amino acids. J gave up 7 bases and V 4 bases, and 6 bases lay outside the gene matches. The CDR3 region has the DNA TGCGCCAGCAGCCGGAGACAGGGCGGTGAAGCTTTCTTT. Translating gives CASSRRQGGEAFF.